This TCR beta chain was sequenced in a study of T cells after posttransplantation cyclophosphamide. Study-level findings and limits: TRB clonality was highly associated with recipient CMV seropositivity and reactivation. Donor CD8+ memory clones often dominated recipient blood repertoires at later times.

This CDR3 is built from 14 residues. Looked up from germline, CDR1 is MGHDK and CDR2 is SYGVNS. V lost 4 bases and J lost 5, with 15 bases in between. This clone has a count of ten or more. Its antigen is unidentified. Assay used: immunoSEQ multiplex PCR; TCRdb lists only in-frame clones, some missing. The repertoire has over 20,000 clones, none seen only once; the ten largest take about 1.5%. The chain employs TRBV25-1 and TRBJ2-7; D may be TRBD2 (5 bases). The sample taken for sequencing was PBMCs. The receptor comes from a man aged 50-59 years in good health, CMV-negative, and a related stem cell transplant donor. CDR3: CASSGVGIGDEQYF. The CDR3 DNA is TGTGCCAGCAGTGGGGTCGGGATCGGCGACGAGCAGTACTTC.